There are a few counts of the clone carrying this T cell receptor beta chain. This record belongs to a study of blood T cell repertoires in COVID-19. There are 14 residues in the CDR3. The junction had 3 bases not matched to a gene; V was cut back by 0 bases and J by 6 bases. In germline, CDR1 is SGDLS, CDR2 YYNGEE. In the source study's methods: Amplification of reference gene primers was used by the study to estimate nucleated cell counts. Method: immunoSEQ multiplex PCR; TCRdb's copy keeps in-frame clones and lacks some. V, J and clone size are taken as reported in that table, and D and trimming were inferred from the DNA itself. The data hold some 280,000 clones, with roughly 89% observed a single time.

Sequences were obtained from peripheral blood. This TCR was recovered from a woman aged 35 to 49 who had recovered from COVID-19. The chain links TRBV9 to TRBJ2-7; 10 bases fit TRBD2. The CDR3 region is CASSVVGTSVEQYF. The CDR3, as DNA: TGTGCCAGCAGCGTAGTAGGGACTAGCGTCGAGCAGTACTTC.